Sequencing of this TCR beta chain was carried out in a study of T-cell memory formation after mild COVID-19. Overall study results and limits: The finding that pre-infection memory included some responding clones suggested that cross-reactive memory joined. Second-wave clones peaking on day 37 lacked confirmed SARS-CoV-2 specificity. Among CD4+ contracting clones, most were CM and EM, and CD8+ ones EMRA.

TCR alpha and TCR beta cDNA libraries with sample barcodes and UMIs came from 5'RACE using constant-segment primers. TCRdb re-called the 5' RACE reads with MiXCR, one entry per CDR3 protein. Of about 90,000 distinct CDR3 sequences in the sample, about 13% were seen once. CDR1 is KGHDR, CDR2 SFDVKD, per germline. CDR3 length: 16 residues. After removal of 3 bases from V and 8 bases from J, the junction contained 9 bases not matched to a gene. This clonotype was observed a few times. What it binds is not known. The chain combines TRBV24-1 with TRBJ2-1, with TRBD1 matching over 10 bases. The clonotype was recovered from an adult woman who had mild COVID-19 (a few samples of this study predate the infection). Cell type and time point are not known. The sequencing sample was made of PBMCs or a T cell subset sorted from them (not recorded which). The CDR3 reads CATSDPGTGEGYEQFF. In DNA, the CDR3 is TGTGCCACCAGTGATCCCGGGACAGGGGAGGGGTATGAGCAGTTCTTC.